Below are 25 T cell receptor beta chains sequenced from a single sample in a study of T-cell reconstitution after alpha-beta-depleted transplantation in children (dated by TCRdb to the mid-2010s). The treatment or condition label here, explained by the study, means: allogeneic hematopoietic cell transplantation with graft depleted of TCRalphabeta T cells and CD19 B cells. The method was PCR. TCRdb shows the sequencer as Illumina HiSeq 2500. To normalize quantification of the TCRbeta repertoire, the TCR libraries were built with molecular barcoding that relied on unique molecular identifiers. The public reads were reprocessed in TCRdb via fastp at Q25 and MiXCR, keeping in-frame beta chains. All rows with the same CDR3 protein become a single entry with the most common DNA and genes. For this sample there are roughly 790,000 distinct CDR3 sequences; less than 20% appear just once. Approximately 5% of the sample belongs to the ten largest clones.

Here the sequenced sample was PBMCs, mostly from graft donor cells, taken 360 days after TCRalphabeta/CD19-depleted stem cell transplant. Receptors originate from a male patient under 18 who had a stem cell transplant for acute lymphoblastic leukemia, so the T cells may come from the graft donor.

The chain links TRBV3-1 to TRBJ1-4; the match to TRBD1 covers 7 bases. CDR1 and CDR2 from the germline V gene are LGHDT and YNNKEL (reference sequence). The CDR3 consists of 16 residues. The V segment lost 11 bases and the J segment 4 bases; nucleotides outside the gene matches: 16. In nucleotides, the CDR3 is TGTGCCTTCTGTTTAGCCCAGGGGGGTCTTAATGAAAAACTGTTTTTT. It translates to CAFCLAQGGLNEKLFF.

Only a few counts were recorded for this clonotype. V and J are TRBV4-1 and TRBJ2-2; D is possibly TRBD2 (5 bases). The CDR3 spans 16 residues. V was cut by 3 bases and J by 2 bases, with 13 bases left in between. CDR1 MGHRA and CDR2 YSYEKL come from the germline V gene. The CDR3 sequence: CASSHLPGLNTGELFF. DNA of the CDR3: TGCGCCAGCAGCCATCTTCCGGGGTTAAACACCGGGGAGCTGTTTTTT.

The V and J genes are TRBV29-1 and TRBJ2-7; 13 positions agree with TRBD2. This CDR3 comprises 16 residues. J was trimmed by 0 bases and V by 7 bases; bases with no gene match: 9. In germline, CDR1 is SQVTM, CDR2 ANQGSEA. The CDR3 DNA reads as TGCAGCGCCGGAGGACTAGCGGGAGCCTCCTCCTACGAGCAGTACTTC. Translation: CSAGGLAGASSYEQYF.

This chain connects TRBV12-3 or TRBV12-4 to TRBJ2-5; D perhaps matches TRBD2 (6 bases). The CDR3 is 14 amino acids. V was cut by 2 bases and J by 5 bases, with 12 bases left in between. CDR3 in amino acids: CASSLMGGEETQYF. The DNA of the CDR3 is TGTGCCAGCAGTTTAATGGGGGGAGAGGAGACCCAGTACTTC.

This clonotype occurred a few times. This chain uses TRBV20-1 with TRBJ2-7; 7 nucleotides agree with TRBD2. After removal of 3 bases from V and 1 base from J, the junction contained 9 bases not matched to a gene. The germline CDR1 and CDR2 sequences are DFQATT and SNEGSKA (reference sequence). The length of the CDR3 is 15 residues. CDR3 amino acids: CSARLSSGFSYEQYF. DNA for the CDR3: TGCAGTGCTAGGCTGTCTAGCGGATTTTCCTACGAGCAGTACTTC.

CDR3 loop: CATSATTGTDTQYF. Here the CDR3 DNA reads TGTGCCACCAGTGCCACGACAGGGACAGATACGCAGTATTTT. The chain carries TRBV24-1 and TRBJ2-3; 7 nucleotides agree with TRBD1. The V segment lost 5 bases and the J segment 3 bases; nucleotides outside the gene matches: 4. Germline V gene lookup returns CDR1 KGHDR and CDR2 SFDVKD. CDR3 size: 14 residues.

This clonotype came up many times. The V gene is TRBV7-9, the J gene TRBJ2-3; D is tentatively TRBD1 or TRBD2 (5 bases each). CDR1 is SEHNR and CDR2 is FQNEAQ in the germline V gene (reference sequence). This CDR3 comprises 15 residues. V lost 3 bases to trimming and J lost 7 bases, with 17 bases between them. CDR3 region: CASSLGPTFAYTQYF. CDR3 sequence (DNA): TGTGCCAGCAGCTTGGGACCAACCTTTGCGTATACGCAGTATTTT.

This clonotype turned up a few times. The genes are TRBV20-1 and TRBJ2-2; 7 nucleotides align to TRBD2. This CDR3 has 15 amino acids. V was clipped by 0 bases and J by 2 bases; unmatched bases: 3. Germline CDR1 and CDR2: DFQATT and SNEGSKA (reference sequence). CDR3 sequence: CSARETGGNTGELFF. In DNA form, the CDR3 reads TGCAGTGCTAGAGAAACGGGAGGAAACACCGGGGAGCTGTTTTTT.

The chain recombines TRBV10-3 with TRBJ2-3; 7 positions match TRBD2. In germline, CDR1 is ENHRY, CDR2 SYGVKD. With V trimmed by 6 bases and J by 2 bases, 14 bases remained unmatched. The CDR3 sequence is 17 residues long. The DNA for the CDR3 is TGTGCCATCAGCCCGGGGCTCCTAGCGGTGATCACAGATACGCAGTATTTT. Translation gives CAISPGLLAVITDTQYF.

The chain carries TRBV5-5 and TRBJ1-1, with a tentative D call TRBD1 (5 bases). The CDR3 sequence is 13 residues long. With 2 bases removed from V and 7 bases from J, the gap between germline ends came to 12 bases. CDR1 is SGHKS, CDR2 YYEKEE, per germline (reference sequence). The CDR3 DNA reads TGTGCCAGCAGCTTCGGGACGGAGGTTGAAGCTTTCTTT. Amino acid sequence: CASSFGTEVEAFF. Supplemented by reference TRBV5-5 and TRBJ1-1, the full variable domain reads DAGVTQSPTHLIKTRGQQVTLRCSPISGHKSVSWYQQVLGQGPQFIFQYYEKEERGRGNFPDRFSARQFPNYSSELNVNALLLGDSALYLCASSFGTEVEAFFGQGTRLTVV.

The rearrangement uses TRBV5-1 and TRBJ2-1; 9 nucleotides match TRBD2. The CDR3 loop spans 21 amino acids. The ends lost 1 base at V and 0 bases at J; junction bases unmatched: 17. Germline loops: CDR1 SGHRS, CDR2 YFSETQ. CDR3 residues: CASSLMKGSGGPQSSYNEQFF. CDR3 nucleotides: TGCGCCAGCAGCTTGATGAAGGGTAGCGGGGGTCCCCAAAGCTCCTACAATGAGCAGTTCTTC.

This clonotype was counted ten times or more. The chain employs TRBV20-1 and TRBJ2-3; unclear D gene. The V end was cut by 3 bases, the J end by 0 bases, with 4 bases between. Germline CDR1 reads DFQATT; CDR2 reads SNEGSKA (reference sequence). The CDR3 loop spans 12 amino acids. CDR3 sequence (DNA): TGCAGTGCTAGCGGAAGCACAGATACGCAGTATTTT. Protein product: CSASGSTDTQYF.

The J gene is TRBJ2-4, the V gene TRBV20-1, with D perhaps matching TRBD2 (5 bases). Germline V gene sequence: CDR1 DFQATT, CDR2 SNEGSKA (reference sequence). There are 15 residues in the CDR3. Trimming stripped 1 base from V and 8 bases from J, with 18 bases between. CDR3 sequence (DNA): TGCAGTGCTAGAGGCCCAAAGGGTGTCGGGGACATTCAGTACTTC. Encoded protein: CSARGPKGVGDIQYF.

Comment on this clonotype: A junction end diverges from the germline sequence, so it may reflect a read error. The chain links TRBV27 to TRBJ2-1; 15 nucleotides agree with TRBD2. CDR1 and CDR2 (germline): MNHEY, SMNVEV (reference sequence). The CDR3 totals 18 residues. CDR3 protein: CASSYRTSGRAFVNEQIF. The CDR3 region has the DNA TGTGCCAGCAGTTACCGGACTAGCGGGAGGGCTTTCGTGAATGAGCAGATCTTC.

The rearrangement uses TRBV5-1 and TRBJ2-7; weak D call: TRBD1 (5 bases). This CDR3 spans 14 amino acids. V was trimmed by 1 base and J by 2 bases, leaving 10 bases between them. Per germline, CDR1 SGHRS and CDR2 YFSETQ. The CDR3 is CASSLPGPTYEQYF. DNA of the CDR3: TGCGCCAGCAGCTTGCCAGGGCCTACCTACGAGCAGTACTTC.

The chain links TRBV10-3 to TRBJ2-2; 10 nucleotides align to TRBD2. Looked up from germline, CDR1 is ENHRY and CDR2 is SYGVKD. V lost 5 bases, J lost 4 bases, and 1 base stayed unmatched. CDR3 size: 14 residues. CDR3 in DNA: TGTGCCATCAGTCCTAGCGGGAGCACCGGGGAGCTGTTTTTT. Encoded protein: CAISPSGSTGELFF.

The chain has TRBV20-1 and TRBJ2-3; possibly TRBD2 for D (6 bases). Germline V gives CDR1 DFQATT, CDR2 SNEGSKA (reference sequence). The V and J ends lost 6 bases and 3 bases respectively, with 19 bases between them. CDR3 length equals 15 residues. CDR3 loop: CSAGGRTRGTDTQYF. CDR3 bases: TGCAGTGCCGGAGGGCGAACAAGGGGAACAGATACGCAGTATTTT.

The V gene is TRBV29-1, the J gene TRBJ1-2, with D perhaps matching TRBD1 (6 bases). Germline V gene data show CDR1 as SQVTM and CDR2 as ANQGSEA. The length of the CDR3 is 14 residues. V lost 3 bases and J 0 bases, leaving 11 bases between the germline ends. The CDR3 region has the DNA TGCAGCGTTGACGGGGGGGCAGCTAACTATGGCTACACCTTC. This gives the protein CSVDGGAANYGYTF.

The chain links TRBV2 to TRBJ2-2; D is unresolved. Germline V lookup: CDR1 SNHLY, CDR2 FYNNEI. The CDR3 runs to 13 residues. The V and J ends lost 9 bases and 0 bases respectively, with 8 bases between them. CDR3 loop: CARMTTNTGELFF. CDR3 nucleotide sequence: TGTGCCAGGATGACAACGAACACCGGGGAGCTGTTTTTT.

This clonotype was observed at least ten times. The chain is built from TRBV2 and TRBJ1-1; 7 bases align to TRBD1. The V gene's germline CDR1 is SNHLY and CDR2 FYNNEI. The ends lost 10 bases at V and 7 bases at J; junction bases unmatched: 6. This CDR3 has 11 residues. The CDR3 sequence: CATDDRDEAFF. DNA of the CDR3: TGTGCCACCGATGACAGGGATGAAGCTTTCTTT.

The CDR3 DNA follows: TGCAGTGCTAGAGAATGGAGGCCTAGCGGGAGGGTATTGAACCTAAATGAGCAGTTCTTC. Translating gives CSAREWRPSGRVLNLNEQFF. The V gene is TRBV20-1, the J gene TRBJ2-1; TRBD2 matches 12 bases. Looked up from germline, CDR1 is DFQATT and CDR2 is SNEGSKA (reference sequence). V was clipped by 0 bases and J by 7 bases; unmatched bases: 19. The CDR3 length is 20 residues.

This rearrangement joins TRBV7-6 to TRBJ2-7, with 7 nucleotides matching TRBD1. Germline trimming cut 5 bases from V and 6 bases from J; bases unmatched to any gene: 10. CDR3 length: 14 residues. Germline values: CDR1 SGHVS, CDR2 FNYEAQ. This CDR3 is CASSPGTASSEQYF. The CDR3 DNA reads as TGTGCCAGCAGCCCGGGGACAGCGAGTAGCGAGCAGTACTTC.

This clonotype was observed a handful of times. The rearrangement links TRBV20-1 to TRBJ2-7; the D gene is possibly TRBD1 (6 bases). CDR1 and CDR2 from the germline V gene are DFQATT and SNEGSKA (reference sequence). This CDR3 is built from 10 residues. V shed 5 bases and J shed 7 bases, with 9 bases lying between them. The CDR3 protein is CSAADREQYF. In DNA form, the CDR3 reads TGCAGTGCTGCTGACAGGGAGCAGTACTTC.

This clonotype was counted a few times. V usage is TRBV18 and J usage is TRBJ2-5; 8 nucleotides match TRBD1. The CDR3 totals 14 residues. In germline, CDR1 is KGHSH, CDR2 LQKENI. V lost 8 bases to trimming and J lost 7 bases; unmatched junction nucleotides: 12. The CDR3 here is CASTPQGQEATQYF. The CDR3 region has the DNA TGTGCCAGCACCCCACAGGGACAGGAGGCGACCCAGTACTTC.

Many counts were recorded for this clonotype. This rearrangement joins TRBV20-1 to TRBJ1-4; 8 bases align to TRBD1. This CDR3 region has 19 residues. Per the germline V gene, CDR1 is DFQATT and CDR2 is SNEGSKA (reference sequence). The trim removed 4 bases at V and 2 bases at J, leaving 18 bases unmatched. The CDR3 DNA follows: TGCAGTGCTAACCCTCTTAGGGGACAGGCTGGGGGCACTAATGAAAAACTGTTTTTT. This sequence encodes CSANPLRGQAGGTNEKLFF.